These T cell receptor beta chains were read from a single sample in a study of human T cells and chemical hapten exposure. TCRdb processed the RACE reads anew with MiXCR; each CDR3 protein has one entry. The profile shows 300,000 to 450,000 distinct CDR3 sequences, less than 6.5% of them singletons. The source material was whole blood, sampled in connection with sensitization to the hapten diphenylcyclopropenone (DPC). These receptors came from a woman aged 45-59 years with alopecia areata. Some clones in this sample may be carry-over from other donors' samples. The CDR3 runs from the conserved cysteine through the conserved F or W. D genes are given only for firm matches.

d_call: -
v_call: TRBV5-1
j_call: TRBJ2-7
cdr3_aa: CASRRDRTYEQYF

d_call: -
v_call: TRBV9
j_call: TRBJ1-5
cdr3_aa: CASSVGDNQPQHF

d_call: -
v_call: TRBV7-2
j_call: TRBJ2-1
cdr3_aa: CASSFLPGSRYNEQFF

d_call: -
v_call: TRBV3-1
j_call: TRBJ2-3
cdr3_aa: CASSQAGPQYF

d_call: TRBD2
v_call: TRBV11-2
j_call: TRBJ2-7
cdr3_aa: CASSLGPSGSREQYF

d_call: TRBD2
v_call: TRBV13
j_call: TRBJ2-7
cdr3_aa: CASSARTSAVSYEQYF

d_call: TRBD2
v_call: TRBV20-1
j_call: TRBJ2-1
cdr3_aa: CSARDHGTSGNEQFF

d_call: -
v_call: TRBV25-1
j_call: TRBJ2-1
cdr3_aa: CASSVGRLQFF

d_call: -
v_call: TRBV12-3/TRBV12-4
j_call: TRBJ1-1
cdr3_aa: CASSLNGGVTEAFF

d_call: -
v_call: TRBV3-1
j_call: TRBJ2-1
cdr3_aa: CASSQDLGYNEQFF

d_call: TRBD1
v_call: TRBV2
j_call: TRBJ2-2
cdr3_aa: CASRLQGSGELFF

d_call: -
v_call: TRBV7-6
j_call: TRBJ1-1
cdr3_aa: CASSLGTPRLNTEAFF

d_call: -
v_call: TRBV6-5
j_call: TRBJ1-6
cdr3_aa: CASSYLGAWEPLHF

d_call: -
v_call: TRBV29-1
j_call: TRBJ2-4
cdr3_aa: CSVVWKGTENIQYF

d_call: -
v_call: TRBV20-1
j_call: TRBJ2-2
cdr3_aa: CSGSHTGELFF

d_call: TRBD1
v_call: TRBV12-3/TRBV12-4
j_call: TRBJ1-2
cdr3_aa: CASSRTGARGGGYTF

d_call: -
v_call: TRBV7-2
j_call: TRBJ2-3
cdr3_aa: CASSQRDPERDTQYF

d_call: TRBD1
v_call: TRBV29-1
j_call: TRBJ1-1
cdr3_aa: CSVVEGLQGNEAFF

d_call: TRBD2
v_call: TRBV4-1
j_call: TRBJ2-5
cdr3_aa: CASSQDRGGTGLETQYF

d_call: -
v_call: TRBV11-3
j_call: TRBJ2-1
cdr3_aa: CASSVGARRDEQFF

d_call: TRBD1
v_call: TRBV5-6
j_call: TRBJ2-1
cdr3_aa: CASSFGDRGMGEQFF

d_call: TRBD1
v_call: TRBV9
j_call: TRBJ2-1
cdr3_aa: CASSVGGTGVGNEQFF

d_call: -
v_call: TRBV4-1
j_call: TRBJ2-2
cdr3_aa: CASSHSDTLLSELFF

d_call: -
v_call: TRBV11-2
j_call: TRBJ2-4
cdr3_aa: CASSPRRQNLAKNIQYF

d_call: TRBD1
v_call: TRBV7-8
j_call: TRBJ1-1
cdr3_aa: CASSLGQGVDRTEAFF

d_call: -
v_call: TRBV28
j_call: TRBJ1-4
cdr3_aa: CASSLPGATNEKLFF

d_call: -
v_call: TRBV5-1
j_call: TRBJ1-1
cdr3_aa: CASSSDVGSEAFF

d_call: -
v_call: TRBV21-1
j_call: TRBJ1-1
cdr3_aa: CASSKRTTEAFF

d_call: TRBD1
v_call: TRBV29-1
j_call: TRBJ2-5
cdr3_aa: CSVVGVRGPGETQYF

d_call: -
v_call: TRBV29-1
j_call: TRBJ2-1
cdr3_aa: CSVPNGGLNEQFF

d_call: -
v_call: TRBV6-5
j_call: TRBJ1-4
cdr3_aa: CASSYQRGRSTNEKLFF

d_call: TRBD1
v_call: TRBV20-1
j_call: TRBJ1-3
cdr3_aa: CSARDTKTGAGNTIYF

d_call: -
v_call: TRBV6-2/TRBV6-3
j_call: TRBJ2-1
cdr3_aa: CASSQGHEQFF

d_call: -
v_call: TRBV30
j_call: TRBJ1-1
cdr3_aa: CAWSVQGKAFF

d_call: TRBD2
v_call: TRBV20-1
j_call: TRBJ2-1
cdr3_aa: CSARDYSGRAVGNEQFF

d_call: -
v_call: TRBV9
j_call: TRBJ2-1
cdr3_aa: CASSPSLGGGRSYNEQFF

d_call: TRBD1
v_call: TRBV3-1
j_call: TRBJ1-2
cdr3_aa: CASSQGSGGGYGYTF

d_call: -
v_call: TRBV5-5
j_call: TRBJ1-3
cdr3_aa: CASSRREGSGNTIYF

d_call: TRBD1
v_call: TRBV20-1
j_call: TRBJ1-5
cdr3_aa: CSATLQGMNQPQHF

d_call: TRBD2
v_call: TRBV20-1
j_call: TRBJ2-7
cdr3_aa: CSVMTSGSRNSYEQYF

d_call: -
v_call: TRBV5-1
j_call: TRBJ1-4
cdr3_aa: CASSLRASNEKLFF

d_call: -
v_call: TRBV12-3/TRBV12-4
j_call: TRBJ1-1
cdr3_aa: CASTQTGGTEAFF

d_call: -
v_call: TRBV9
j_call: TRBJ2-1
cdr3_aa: CASSVGGSGDEQFF

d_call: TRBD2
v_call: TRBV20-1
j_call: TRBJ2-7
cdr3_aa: CSARDRASGSYEQYF

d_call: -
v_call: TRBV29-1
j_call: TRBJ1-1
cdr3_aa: CSVPGQNTEAFF

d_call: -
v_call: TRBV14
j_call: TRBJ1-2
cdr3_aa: CASSPEAQGSHYGYTF

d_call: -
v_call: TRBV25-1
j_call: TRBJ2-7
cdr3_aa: CASHSGSYEQYF

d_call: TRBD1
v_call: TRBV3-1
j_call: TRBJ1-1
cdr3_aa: CASSIRTGGTEAFF

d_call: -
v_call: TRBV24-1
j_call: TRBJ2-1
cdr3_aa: CATGDPQDDEQFF

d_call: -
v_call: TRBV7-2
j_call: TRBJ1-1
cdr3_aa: CASSSPRSGNTEAFF

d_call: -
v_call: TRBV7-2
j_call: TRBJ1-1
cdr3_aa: CASSLYREVDTEAFF

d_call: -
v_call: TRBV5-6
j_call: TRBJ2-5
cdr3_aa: CASSLGQVLAQYF